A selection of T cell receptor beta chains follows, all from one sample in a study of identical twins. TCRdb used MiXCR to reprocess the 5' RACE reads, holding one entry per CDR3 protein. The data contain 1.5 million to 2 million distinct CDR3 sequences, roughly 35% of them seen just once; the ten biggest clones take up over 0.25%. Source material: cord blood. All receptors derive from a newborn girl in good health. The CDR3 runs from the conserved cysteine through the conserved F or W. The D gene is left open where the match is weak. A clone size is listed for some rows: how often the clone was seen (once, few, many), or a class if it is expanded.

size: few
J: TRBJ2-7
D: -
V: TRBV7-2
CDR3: CASSLGQTGYYEQYF
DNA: TGTGCCAGCAGCTTAGGCCAGACAGGATACTACGAGCAGTACTTC

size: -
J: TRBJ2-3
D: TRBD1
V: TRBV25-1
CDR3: CASIQGAEDTQYF
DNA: TGTGCCAGCATCCAGGGGGCTGAAGATACGCAGTATTTT

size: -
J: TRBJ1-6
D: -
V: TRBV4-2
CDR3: CASSQENRVDSPLHF
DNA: TGTGCCAGCAGCCAAGAGAACAGGGTTGATTCACCCCTCCACTTT

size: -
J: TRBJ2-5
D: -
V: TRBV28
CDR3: CAGRKGFQETQYF
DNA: TGTGCCGGCAGGAAGGGCTTTCAAGAGACCCAGTACTTC

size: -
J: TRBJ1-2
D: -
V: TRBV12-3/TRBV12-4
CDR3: CTSSRTGTYGYTF
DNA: TGTACCAGCAGCCGTACAGGGACCTATGGCTACACCTTC

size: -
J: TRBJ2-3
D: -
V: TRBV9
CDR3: CASSAFTDSADTQYF
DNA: TGTGCCAGCAGCGCCTTTACGGACTCCGCAGATACGCAGTATTTT

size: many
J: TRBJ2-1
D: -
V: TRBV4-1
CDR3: CASSQGSNEQFF
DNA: TGCGCCAGCAGCCAAGGTTCCAATGAGCAGTTCTTC

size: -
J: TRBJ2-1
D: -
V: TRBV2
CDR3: CASSELPGPEQFF
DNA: TGTGCCAGCAGTGAGCTCCCGGGCCCCGAGCAGTTCTTC

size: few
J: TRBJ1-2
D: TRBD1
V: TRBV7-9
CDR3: CASTRWDRGNYGYTF
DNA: TGTGCCAGCACCCGTTGGGACAGGGGTAACTATGGCTACACCTTC

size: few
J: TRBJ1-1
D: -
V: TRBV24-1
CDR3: CATSAGQNTEAFF
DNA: TGTGCCACCAGTGCCGGACAGAACACTGAAGCTTTCTTT

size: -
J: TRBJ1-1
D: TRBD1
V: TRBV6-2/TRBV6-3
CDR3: CASSCWTGTEAFF
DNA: TGTGCCAGCAGTTGTTGGACAGGCACTGAAGCTTTCTTT

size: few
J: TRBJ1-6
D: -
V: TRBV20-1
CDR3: CSAPGPLYNSPLHF
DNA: TGCAGTGCTCCGGGGCCACTCTATAATTCACCCCTCCACTTT

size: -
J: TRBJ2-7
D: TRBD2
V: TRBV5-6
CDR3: CASSRGLVTDEQYF
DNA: TGTGCCAGCAGCCGAGGACTAGTCACCGACGAGCAGTACTTC

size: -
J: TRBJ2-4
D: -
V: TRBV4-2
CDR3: CASSQDAGFLAKNIQYF
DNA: TGTGCCAGCAGCCAAGATGCCGGATTTCTAGCCAAAAACATTCAGTACTTC

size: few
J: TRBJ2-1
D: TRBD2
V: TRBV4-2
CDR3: CASSQDQTSGYNEQFF
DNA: TGTGCCAGCAGCCAAGATCAGACTAGCGGCTACAATGAGCAGTTCTTC

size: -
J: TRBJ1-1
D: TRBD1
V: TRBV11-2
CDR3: CASSYKRGTGGTEAFF
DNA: TGTGCCAGCAGCTACAAGAGGGGGACAGGGGGGACTGAAGCTTTCTTT

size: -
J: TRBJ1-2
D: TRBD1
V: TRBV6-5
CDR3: CASSRDRLGYTF
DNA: TGTGCCAGCAGCCGGGACAGGTTAGGCTACACCTTC

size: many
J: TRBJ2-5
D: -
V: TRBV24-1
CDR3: CATSDFLVRGETQYF
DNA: TGTGCCACCAGTGATTTTCTCGTACGAGGAGAGACCCAGTACTTC

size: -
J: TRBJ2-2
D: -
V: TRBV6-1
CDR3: CATRTARDTGELFF
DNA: TGTGCCACCAGGACAGCTAGAGACACCGGGGAGCTGTTTTTT

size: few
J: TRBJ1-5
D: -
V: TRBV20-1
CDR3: CSVGEAGLGVLQPQHF
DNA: TGCAGTGTTGGGGAGGCTGGTTTGGGGGTACTACAGCCCCAGCATTTT

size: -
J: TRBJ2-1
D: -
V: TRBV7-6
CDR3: CASSLRVGTNEQFF
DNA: TGTGCCAGCAGCTTAAGGGTTGGCACCAATGAGCAGTTCTTC

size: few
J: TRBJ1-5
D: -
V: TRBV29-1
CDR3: CSVDEGNGRQPQHF
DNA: TGCAGCGTTGACGAAGGGAACGGGCGCCAGCCCCAGCATTTT

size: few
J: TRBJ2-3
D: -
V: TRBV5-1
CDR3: CASSLVGQLTDTQYF
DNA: TGCGCCAGCAGCTTGGTCGGCCAACTCACAGATACGCAGTATTTT

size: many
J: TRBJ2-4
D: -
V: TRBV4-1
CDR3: CASSQDPLAKNIQYF
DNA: TGTGCCAGCAGCCAAGATCCTCTAGCCAAAAACATTCAGTACTTC

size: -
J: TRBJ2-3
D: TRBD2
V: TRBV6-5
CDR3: CASSYSRLAGVGTDTQYF
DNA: TGTGCCAGCAGTTACTCGAGGCTAGCGGGGGTGGGAACAGATACGCAGTATTTT

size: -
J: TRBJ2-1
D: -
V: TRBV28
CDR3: CASSLGTYACNEQFF
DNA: TGTGCCAGCAGTTTAGGGACATATGCCTGCAATGAGCAGTTCTTC

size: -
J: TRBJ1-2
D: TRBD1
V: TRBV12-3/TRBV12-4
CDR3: CASRMTGGYGYTF
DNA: TGTGCCAGCAGAATGACAGGGGGGTATGGCTACACCTTC

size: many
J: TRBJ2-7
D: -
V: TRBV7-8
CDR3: CASSLDRWAYEQYF
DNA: TGTGCCAGCAGCTTAGATCGGTGGGCTTACGAGCAGTACTTC

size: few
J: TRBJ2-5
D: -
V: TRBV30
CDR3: CAWSVETQYF
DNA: TGTGCCTGGAGTGTAGAGACCCAGTACTTC

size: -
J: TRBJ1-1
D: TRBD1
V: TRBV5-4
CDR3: CASRLDREFEAFF
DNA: TGTGCCAGCAGACTTGACAGGGAGTTTGAAGCTTTCTTT

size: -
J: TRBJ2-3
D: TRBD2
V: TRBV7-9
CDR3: CASSLAHKRDSDTQYF
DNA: TGTGCCAGCAGCTTAGCGCACAAGCGGGATTCAGATACGCAGTATTTT

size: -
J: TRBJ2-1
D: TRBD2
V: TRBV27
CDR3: CASRLVTSGYNEQFF
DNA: TGTGCCAGCAGATTAGTGACTAGCGGCTACAATGAGCAGTTCTTC

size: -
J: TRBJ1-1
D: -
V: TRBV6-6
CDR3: CASSFPRAPREAEAFF
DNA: TGTGCCAGCAGTTTTCCCAGAGCCCCGAGGGAAGCTGAAGCTTTCTTT

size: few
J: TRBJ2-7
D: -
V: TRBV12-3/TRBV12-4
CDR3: CASISTGSYEQYF
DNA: TGTGCCAGCATTAGTACAGGGAGTTACGAGCAGTACTTC

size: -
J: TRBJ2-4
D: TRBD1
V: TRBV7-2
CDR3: CASSLTRDRSKNIQYF
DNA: TGTGCCAGCAGCTTAACCCGGGACAGGTCCAAAAACATTCAGTACTTC

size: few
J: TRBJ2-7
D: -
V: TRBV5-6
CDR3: CASSFGPTTESSYEQYF
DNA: TGTGCCAGCAGCTTTGGCCCTACGACAGAGAGCTCCTACGAGCAGTACTTC

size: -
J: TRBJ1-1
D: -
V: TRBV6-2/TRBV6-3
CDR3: CASSYPPGSNTEAFF
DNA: TGTGCCAGCAGTTACCCGCCAGGCTCAAACACTGAAGCTTTCTTT

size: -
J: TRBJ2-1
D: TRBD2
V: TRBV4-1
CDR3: CASSQDRGTSMKAYNEQFF
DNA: TGCGCCAGCAGCCAAGATCGGGGGACTAGCATGAAAGCCTACAATGAGCAGTTCTTC

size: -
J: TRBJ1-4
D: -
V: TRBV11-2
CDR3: CASTQGRGREKLFF
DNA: TGTGCCAGCACCCAGGGCCGGGGGCGGGAAAAACTGTTTTTT

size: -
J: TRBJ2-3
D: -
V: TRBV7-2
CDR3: CASSLRGLIVTDTQYF
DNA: TGTGCCAGCAGCTTAAGGGGACTGATCGTAACAGATACGCAGTATTTT

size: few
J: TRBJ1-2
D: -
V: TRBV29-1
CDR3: CRVDGRGESYGYTF
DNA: TGCAGGGTTGATGGGAGAGGGGAGAGCTATGGCTACACCTTC

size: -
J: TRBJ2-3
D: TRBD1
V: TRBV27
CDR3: CASSLVQGAWDTQYF
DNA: TGTGCCAGCAGTTTAGTGCAGGGGGCATGGGATACGCAGTATTTT

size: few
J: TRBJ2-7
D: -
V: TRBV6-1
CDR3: CASSERGSGFYEQYF
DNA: TGTGCCAGCAGTGAACGGGGTAGTGGCTTCTACGAGCAGTACTTC

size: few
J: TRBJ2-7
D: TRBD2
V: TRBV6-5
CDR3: CASRRAGDQYEQYF
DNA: TGTGCCAGCAGGCGAGCGGGAGATCAGTACGAGCAGTACTTC

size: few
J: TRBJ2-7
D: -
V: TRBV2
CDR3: CASRTDAPYEQYF
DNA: TGTGCCAGCCGGACGGATGCCCCTTACGAGCAGTACTTC

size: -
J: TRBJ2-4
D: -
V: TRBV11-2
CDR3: CVSSWTAKNIQYF
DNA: TGTGTCAGCAGCTGGACAGCCAAAAACATTCAGTACTTC

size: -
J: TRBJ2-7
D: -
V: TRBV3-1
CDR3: CASSPFSGSYTYNEQYF
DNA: TGTGCCAGCAGCCCCTTTTCGGGCTCCTACACCTACAATGAGCAGTACTTC

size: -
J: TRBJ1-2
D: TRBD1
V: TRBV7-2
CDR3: CASSLRRTGAYGYTF
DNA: TGTGCCAGCAGCCTTCGAAGGACAGGGGCCTATGGCTACACCTTC

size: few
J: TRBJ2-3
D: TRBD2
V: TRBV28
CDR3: CASRPSGITDTQYF
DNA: TGTGCCAGCAGACCTAGCGGTATCACAGATACGCAGTATTTT

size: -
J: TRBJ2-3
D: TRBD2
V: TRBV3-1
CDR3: CASSQVGTSGYTDTQYF
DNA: TGTGCCAGCAGCCAAGTAGGGACTAGCGGATACACAGATACGCAGTATTTT

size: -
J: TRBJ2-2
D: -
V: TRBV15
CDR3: CATSRDLLNTGELFF
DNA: TGTGCCACCAGCAGAGATTTACTCAACACCGGGGAGCTGTTTTTT

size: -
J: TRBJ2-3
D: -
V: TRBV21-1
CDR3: CASKGAELTSTDTQYF
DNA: TGTGCCAGCAAGGGGGCGGAACTAACTAGCACAGATACGCAGTATTTT

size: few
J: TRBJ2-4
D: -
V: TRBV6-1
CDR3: CASHPGGWDIQYF
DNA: TGTGCCAGCCATCCGGGGGGCTGGGACATTCAGTACTTC

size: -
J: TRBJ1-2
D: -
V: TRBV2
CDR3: CASSEARRDGYTF
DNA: TGTGCCAGCAGTGAAGCGCGCAGGGACGGCTACACCTTC

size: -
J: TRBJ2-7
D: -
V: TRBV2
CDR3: CASCEGYLDYEQYF
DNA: TGTGCCAGCTGTGAGGGCTATTTGGACTACGAGCAGTACTTC

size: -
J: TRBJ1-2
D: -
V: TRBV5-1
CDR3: CASSLVDRLANYGYTF
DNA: TGCGCCAGCAGCTTGGTTGACAGACTCGCTAACTATGGCTACACCTTC

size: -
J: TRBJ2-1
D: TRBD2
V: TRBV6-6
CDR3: CASKRDYIYEQFF
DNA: TGTGCCAGCAAGCGGGATTACATCTACGAGCAGTTCTTC